This T cell receptor (beta chain) was captured by sequencing in a study of T cell repertoires in cytomegalovirus infection. TCRdb recomputed calls from the reads with MiXCR, one row per CDR3 protein. The sample contains hundreds of thousands of distinct CDR3 sequences, 35% of which appear only once. V gave up 0 bases and J gave up 9 bases; unmatched junction bases: 3. The CDR3 consists of 16 residues. In germline, CDR1 is LGHNA, CDR2 YNFKEQ. The source is a human donor in good health (CMV status not recorded). Some clones in this sample may be carry-over from other donors' samples. The specimen was PBMCs. The V gene is TRBV4-2, the J gene TRBJ2-4; the match to TRBD2 covers 15 bases. The CDR3 bases are TGTGCCAGCAGCCAAGAGGGGACTAGCGGGAGGAGCATTCAGTACTTC. Translating it yields CASSQEGTSGRSIQYF.